This TCR beta chain was captured by sequencing in a study of T cell changes during pregnancy in multiple sclerosis. This CDR3 is 11 amino acids long. Per the germline V gene, CDR1 is SQVTM and CDR2 is ANQGSEA. Trimming cost V 7 bases and J 7 bases, with 13 bases left between them. The table came from immunoSEQ multiplex PCR; TCRdb's copy has only in-frame clones and leaves some out. The sample includes some 85,000 clones, 94% of them seen just once. The specimen comprised peripheral blood, sampled in the third trimester of pregnancy. The rearrangement joins TRBV29-1 to TRBJ2-5; D gene ambiguous. This receptor was obtained from a female donor with multiple sclerosis, enrolled in a pregnancy study. CDR3 DNA sequence: TGCAGCGCATCCACTACGCGGACCCAGTACTTC. This gives the protein CSASTTRTQYF.